The 5 T cell receptor beta chains in this list originate from one sample, sequenced in a study of T cells in Graves' hyperthyroidism and ophthalmopathy. RNA transcripts were the template for amplifying TCR beta CDR3 regions. Researchers ran a first-round RT-PCR on the TCR CDR3 using the HTBI primer set. From the multiplex PCR reads, TCRdb called clonotypes with MiXCR, one entry per CDR3 protein. The repertoire holds approximately 610,000 distinct CDR3 sequences, with approximately 15% as singletons. Material for sequencing was blood. The receptors were sampled from a woman between 40 and 55 years old with Graves' ophthalmopathy.

The J gene is TRBJ1-1, the V gene TRBV10-3; D call uncertain. V shed 4 bases and J shed 1 base, with 10 bases lying between them. Germline CDR1 ENHRY, CDR2 SYGVKD. The CDR3 extends over 14 amino acids. In nucleotides, the CDR3 is TGTGCCATCAGTGGGGAGGTGGGGAACACTGAAGCTTTCTTT. Protein sequence: CAISGEVGNTEAFF.

This clonotype was observed at least ten times. The chain employs TRBV6-2 or TRBV6-3 and TRBJ1-3, with TRBD1 as a possible D gene (5 bases). CDR3 size: 19 residues. Trimming took 2 bases from V and 6 from J, leaving 26 bases between them. Germline V gene sequence: CDR1 MNHEY, CDR2 SVGEGT. CDR3 nucleotides: TGTGCCAGCAGTTACGCCGCGGGAGGGGCGCCCAGCGGATTAAACACCATATATTTT. Its translation is CASSYAAGGAPSGLNTIYF.

There are many counts of this clonotype. This rearrangement joins TRBV28 to TRBJ1-5; D may be TRBD1 (5 bases). Per the germline V gene, CDR1 is MDHEN and CDR2 is SYDVKM. The CDR3 loop spans 16 amino acids. V was trimmed by 3 bases and J by 7 bases, leaving 19 bases between them. CDR3 protein: CASSLTRLGAGQPQHF. The DNA of the CDR3 is TGTGCCAGCAGTTTGACTCGGTTAGGCGCAGGGCAGCCCCAGCATTTT.

The chain employs TRBV30 and TRBJ2-2, with no clear D. V was cut by 1 base and J by 6 bases, with 6 bases left in between. Germline-derived CDR1 and CDR2 are GTSNPN and SVGIG (reference sequence). The CDR3 is made up of 12 amino acids. CDR3 region: CAWSDAPGELFF. CDR3 DNA: TGTGCCTGGAGTGACGCCCCCGGGGAGCTGTTTTTT.

CDR3 residues: CSAILAGAYYEQYF. As DNA, the CDR3 is TGCAGTGCTATTTTGGCAGGCGCATACTACGAGCAGTACTTC. The rearrangement uses TRBV20-1 and TRBJ2-7; D is uncertain. CDR3 length equals 14 residues. Germline V CDR1 and CDR2: DFQATT, SNEGSKA (reference sequence). Trimming removed 4 bases at V and 3 bases at J, with 16 bases between.